This section outlines one TCR beta chain sequence together with its context. Its antigen is still unknown. This entry belongs to a study of regulatory T cells in long-lasting Graves disease. Sample time point: newly diagnosed GD, antithyroid drugs for less than 3 months. Extracted PBMC RNA gave rise to the TCR library. General study findings and limits: TCR diversity was lower in persistent Graves' patients than in newly diagnosed ones. The study found persistent patients shared more public clonotypes (2,741) than new patients (around 870).

Arm-PCR of CDR3 regions and iRepertoire HTBI primers were used to build TCR beta libraries. Each CDR3 protein gets one entry after TCRdb re-called the multiplex PCR reads with MiXCR. This sample yields 350,000 to 450,000 distinct CDR3 sequences, of which over 15% are seen a single time; less than 35% belongs to the top ten. The CDR3 spans 11 residues. V lost 4 bases and J 3 bases, leaving 5 bases between the germline ends. Per the germline V gene, CDR1 is DFQATT and CDR2 is SNEGSKA (reference sequence). This sample also appeared in a second study, on T cells in Graves' hyperthyroidism and ophthalmopathy. This second report adds: Pregnant or lactating patients were excluded, as were those with uncontrolled infection or other autoimmune disease.

The sequence was obtained from a man in his forties or fifties with Graves disease. The input for sequencing was peripheral blood mononuclear cells (PBMCs), taken at new diagnosis, from a patient treated with antithyroid drugs. The rearrangement links TRBV20-1 to TRBJ2-3; D unclear. The CDR3 loop is CSATKTDTQYF. The CDR3, as DNA: TGCAGTGCTACGAAGACAGATACGCAGTATTTT.